The T cell receptor (beta chain) under discussion was sequenced for a study of T cells expressing NK-cell markers. About the study: All TCR beta repertoires analysed originated from sorted CD3+CD56+NKG2C+, CD3+CD56+NKG2C- and CD3+CD56-NKG2C+ T cells. Sequencing covered eight donors, seven HCMV-seropositive and one seronegative. Study-wide results and caveats: A range of 1.0-7.0% of CD8+ T cells consisted of dominant NKG2C+ clonotypes in about six donors.

Details on this clonotype: Its antigen is unidentified.

TCR beta cDNA was generated via 5'RACE template switching incorporating UMIs. TCRdb reworked the 5' RACE reads into one entry per CDR3 protein, no DNA. The sample has 120,000 to 150,000 distinct CDR3 sequences. Germline lookup yields CDR1 SGHVS and CDR2 FQNEAQ. The CDR3 is 15 amino acids. This TCR came from a young man in good health. This chain links TRBV7-8 with TRBJ2-5; the D call of TRBD2 rests on TCRdb alone, since no DNA is present to check it. The specimen was blood T cells: a sorted CD56 or NKG2C T cell subset, CD4+ or CD8+ T cells, or bulk PBMC T cells (not recorded which). CDR3 sequence reads: CASSVTGSSRETQYF.